This T cell receptor beta chain was recovered during a study of cytomegalovirus exposure and HLA in healthy donors. About the study: Earlier, 200 million or so T cells were analyzed, and some 120 million unique TCR beta sequences were found among them. Study-wide points: A later analysis showed that HLA-associated TCR beta chains had undergone more clonal expansion than equally common others. In a later analysis, V- and J-gene trimming of beta chains associated with a DCLRE1C missense variant, replicated independently.

To note about this clone: What it binds is unknown.

This CDR3 contains 16 residues. The PCR employed 60 Vbeta primers together with 13 Jbeta primers. Assay used: immunoSEQ multiplex PCR; TCRdb lists only in-frame clones, some missing. This sample has roughly 300,000 clones, with roughly 89% found just once. This sequence joins TRBV21-1 and TRBJ1-1. TRBV21-1 is designated a pseudogene. Sequenced: PBMCs. The clonotype comes from a man aged 40-49 years in good health and CMV-seropositive. The CDR3 DNA is TGTGCCAGCAGCACCCCGGGGAAAGTTATCCGGTTTGAAGCTTTCTTT. It codes for CASSTPGKVIRFEAFF.